This TCR beta chain derives from a study of low-dose radiotherapy and immunotherapy resistance in tumors. Overall study: Cohort 1 was given 0.5 Gy fractions every 2 weeks, 6.5 Gy in total. Every two weeks patients got nivolumab 240 mg flat dose, plus ipilimumab 1 mg/kg every six weeks, intravenously.

Treatment of the donors consisted of nivolumab and ipilimumab (plus aspirin, low-dose cyclophosphamide and low-dose radiotherapy). Alpha- and beta-chain coverage of first-strand cDNA came from TRAV- and TRBV-specific primers. Both a constant-region primer and a V-primer adapter served to amplify TCRs across 20 PCR cycles. Researchers amplified the isolated mRNA using in vitro transcription. In TCRdb, the reads were re-called with MiXCR into one record per CDR3 protein. This sample has roughly 13,000 distinct CDR3 sequences, with roughly 60% found just once. The CDR3 length is 12 residues. V was cut by 5 bases and J by 2 bases, with 6 bases left in between. Germline CDR1 is MNHEY and CDR2 is SVGEGT. In this sample, this clonotype turned up once.

The gene calls are TRBV6-2 or TRBV6-3 and TRBJ1-1; D perhaps matches TRBD1 (5 bases). The sequence was obtained from a human donor with advanced metastatic prostate, ovarian, gallbladder or colorectal cancer (not recorded which). This table probably holds off-target reads from a library built for another chain. DNA of the CDR3: TGTGCCAGCAGTACAGGAAACACTGAAGCTTTCTTT. Amino acid sequence: CASSTGNTEAFF.